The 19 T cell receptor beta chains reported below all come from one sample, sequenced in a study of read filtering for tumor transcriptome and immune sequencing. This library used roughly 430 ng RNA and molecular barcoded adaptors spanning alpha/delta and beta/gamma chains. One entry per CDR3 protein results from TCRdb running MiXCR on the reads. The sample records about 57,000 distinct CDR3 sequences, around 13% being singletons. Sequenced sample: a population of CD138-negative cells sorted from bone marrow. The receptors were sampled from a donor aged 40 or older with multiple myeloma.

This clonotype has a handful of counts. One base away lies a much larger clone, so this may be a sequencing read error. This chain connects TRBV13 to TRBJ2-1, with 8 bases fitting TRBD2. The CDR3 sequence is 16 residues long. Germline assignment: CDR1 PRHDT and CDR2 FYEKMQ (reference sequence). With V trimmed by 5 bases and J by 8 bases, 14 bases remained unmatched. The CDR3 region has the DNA TGTGCCAGCAGCACCGCCGGGACTAGGTGGGGAGATGAGCAGTTCTTC. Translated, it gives CASSTAGTRWGDEQFF.

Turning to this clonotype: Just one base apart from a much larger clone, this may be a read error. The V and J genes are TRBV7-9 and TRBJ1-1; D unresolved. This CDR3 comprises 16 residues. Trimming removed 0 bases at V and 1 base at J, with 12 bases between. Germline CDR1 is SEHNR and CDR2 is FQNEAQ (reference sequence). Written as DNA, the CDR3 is TGTGCCAGCAGCTTAGCAGTCTCCGCCACGAACACTGAAGCTTTCTTT. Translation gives CASSLAVSATNTEAFF.

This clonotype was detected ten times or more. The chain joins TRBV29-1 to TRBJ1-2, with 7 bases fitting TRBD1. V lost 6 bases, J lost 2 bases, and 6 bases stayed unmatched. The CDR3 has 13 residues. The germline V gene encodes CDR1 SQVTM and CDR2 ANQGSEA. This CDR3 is CSVSGGPNYGYTF. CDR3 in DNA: TGCAGCGTGTCAGGGGGGCCCAACTATGGCTACACCTTC.

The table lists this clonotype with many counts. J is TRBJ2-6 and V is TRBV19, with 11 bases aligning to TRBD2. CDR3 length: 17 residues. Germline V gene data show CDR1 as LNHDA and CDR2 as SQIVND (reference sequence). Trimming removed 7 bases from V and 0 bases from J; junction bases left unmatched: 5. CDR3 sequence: CASTLTSGSSGANVLTF. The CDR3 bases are TGTGCCAGTACCCTAACTAGCGGGAGCTCTGGGGCCAACGTCCTGACTTTC.

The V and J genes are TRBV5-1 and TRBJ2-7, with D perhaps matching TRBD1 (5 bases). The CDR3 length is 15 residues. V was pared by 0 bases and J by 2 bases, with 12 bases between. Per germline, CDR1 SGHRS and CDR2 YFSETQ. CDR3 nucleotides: TGCGCCAGCAGCTTGGAATTTGGGGCCACCTACGAGCAGTACTTC. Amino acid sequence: CASSLEFGATYEQYF.

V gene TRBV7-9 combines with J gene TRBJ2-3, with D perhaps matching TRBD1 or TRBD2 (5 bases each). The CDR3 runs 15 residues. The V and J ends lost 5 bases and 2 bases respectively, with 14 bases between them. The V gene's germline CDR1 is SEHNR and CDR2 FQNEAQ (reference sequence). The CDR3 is CASSPPGGNTDTQYF. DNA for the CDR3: TGTGCCAGCAGCCCTCCTGGGGGAAACACAGATACGCAGTATTTT.

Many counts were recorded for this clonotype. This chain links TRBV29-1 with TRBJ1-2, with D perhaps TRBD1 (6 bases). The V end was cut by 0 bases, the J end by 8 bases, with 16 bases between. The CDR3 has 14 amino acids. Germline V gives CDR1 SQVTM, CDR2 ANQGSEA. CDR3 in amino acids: CSVEDPGGGRGYTF. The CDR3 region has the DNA TGCAGCGTTGAAGATCCGGGGGGCGGTCGAGGCTACACCTTC.

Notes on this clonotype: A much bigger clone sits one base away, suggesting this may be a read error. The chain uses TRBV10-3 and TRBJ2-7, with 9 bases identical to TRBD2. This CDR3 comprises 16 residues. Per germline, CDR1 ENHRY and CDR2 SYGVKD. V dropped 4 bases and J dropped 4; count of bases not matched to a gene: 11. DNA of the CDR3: TGTGCCATCAGTGTGTCGATAGCGGGAGCTGGGTACGAGCAGTACTTC. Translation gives CAISVSIAGAGYEQYF.

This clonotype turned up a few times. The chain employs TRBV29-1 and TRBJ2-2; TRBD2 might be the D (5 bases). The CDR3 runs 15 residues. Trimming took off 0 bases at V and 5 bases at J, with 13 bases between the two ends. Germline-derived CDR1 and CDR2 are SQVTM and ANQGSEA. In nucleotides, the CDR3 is TGCAGCGTTGAAGACCCCGGGGTAATAACCGGGGAGCTGTTTTTT. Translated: CSVEDPGVITGELFF.

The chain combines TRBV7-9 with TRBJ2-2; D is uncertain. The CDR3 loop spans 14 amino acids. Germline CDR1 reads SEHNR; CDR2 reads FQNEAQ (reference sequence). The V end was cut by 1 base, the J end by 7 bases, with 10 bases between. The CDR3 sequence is CASSLVSAGGELFF. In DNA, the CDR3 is TGTGCCAGCAGCTTAGTGTCGGCCGGCGGGGAGCTGTTTTTT.

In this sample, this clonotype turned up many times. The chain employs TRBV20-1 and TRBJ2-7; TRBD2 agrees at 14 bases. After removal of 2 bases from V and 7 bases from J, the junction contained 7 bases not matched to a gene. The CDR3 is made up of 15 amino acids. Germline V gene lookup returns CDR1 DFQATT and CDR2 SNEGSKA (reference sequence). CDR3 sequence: CSARMGLAGAREQYF. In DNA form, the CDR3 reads TGCAGTGCTAGAATGGGACTAGCGGGAGCGAGGGAGCAGTACTTC.

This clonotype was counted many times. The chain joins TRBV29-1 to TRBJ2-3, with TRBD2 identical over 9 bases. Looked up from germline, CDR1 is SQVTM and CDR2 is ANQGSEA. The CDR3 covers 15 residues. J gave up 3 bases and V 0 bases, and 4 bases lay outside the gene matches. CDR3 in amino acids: CSVEDPGLATDTQYF. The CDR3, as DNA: TGCAGCGTTGAAGATCCGGGACTAGCAACAGATACGCAGTATTTT.

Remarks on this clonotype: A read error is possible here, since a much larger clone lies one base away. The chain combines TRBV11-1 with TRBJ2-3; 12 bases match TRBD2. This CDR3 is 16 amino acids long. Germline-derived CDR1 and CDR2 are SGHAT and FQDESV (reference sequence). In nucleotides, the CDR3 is TGTGCCAGCAGCTTCAGACTAGCGGGAGCAACAGGTACGCAGTATTTT. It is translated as CASSFRLAGATGTQYF. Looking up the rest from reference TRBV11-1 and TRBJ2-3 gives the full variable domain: EAEVAQSPRYKITEKSQAVAFWCDPISGHATLYWYRQILGQGPELLVQFQDESVVDDSQLPKDRFSAERLKGVDSTLKIQPAELGDSAMYLCASSFRLAGATGTQYFGPGTRLTVL.

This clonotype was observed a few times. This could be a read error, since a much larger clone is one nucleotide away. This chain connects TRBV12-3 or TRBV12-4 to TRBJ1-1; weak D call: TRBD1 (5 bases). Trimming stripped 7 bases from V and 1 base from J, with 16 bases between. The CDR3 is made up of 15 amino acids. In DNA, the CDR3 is TGTGCCAGCACCTGGGGTCAGGGTCAGAACACTGAAGCTTTCTTT. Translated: CASTWGQGQNTEAFF.

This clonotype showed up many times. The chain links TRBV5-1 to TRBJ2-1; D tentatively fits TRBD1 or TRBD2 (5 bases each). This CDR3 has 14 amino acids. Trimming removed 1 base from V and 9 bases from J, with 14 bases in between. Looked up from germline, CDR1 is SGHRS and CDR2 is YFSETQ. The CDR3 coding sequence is TGCGCCAGCAGCTTGACCAACCCAGGGACTGAGCAGTTCTTC. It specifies CASSLTNPGTEQFF. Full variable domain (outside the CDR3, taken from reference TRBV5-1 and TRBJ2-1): KAGVTQTPRYLIKTRGQQVTLSCSPISGHRSVSWYQQTPGQGLQFLFEYFSETQRNKGNFPGRFSGRQFSNSRSEMNVSTLELGDSALYLCASSLTNPGTEQFFGPGTRLTVL.

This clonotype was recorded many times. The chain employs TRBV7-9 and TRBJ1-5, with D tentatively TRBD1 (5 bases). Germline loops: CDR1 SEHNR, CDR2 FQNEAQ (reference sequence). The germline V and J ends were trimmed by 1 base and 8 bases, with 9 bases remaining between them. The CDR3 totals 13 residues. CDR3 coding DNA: TGTGCCAGCAGCTTAGGGGACGAGGAGCCCCAGCATTTT. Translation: CASSLGDEEPQHF.

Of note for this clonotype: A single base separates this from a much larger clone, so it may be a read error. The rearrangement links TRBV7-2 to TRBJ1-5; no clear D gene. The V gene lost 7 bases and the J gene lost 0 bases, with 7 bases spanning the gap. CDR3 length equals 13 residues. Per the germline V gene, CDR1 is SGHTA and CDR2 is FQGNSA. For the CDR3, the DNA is TGTGCCAGCAACCATGATAGCAATCAGCCCCAGCATTTT. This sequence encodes CASNHDSNQPQHF. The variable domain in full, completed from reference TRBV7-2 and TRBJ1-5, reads GAGVSQSPSNKVTEKGKDVELRCDPISGHTALYWYRQSLGQGLEFLIYFQGNSAPDKSGLPSDRFSAERTGGSVSTLTIQRTQQEDSAVYLCASNHDSNQPQHFGDGTRLSIL.

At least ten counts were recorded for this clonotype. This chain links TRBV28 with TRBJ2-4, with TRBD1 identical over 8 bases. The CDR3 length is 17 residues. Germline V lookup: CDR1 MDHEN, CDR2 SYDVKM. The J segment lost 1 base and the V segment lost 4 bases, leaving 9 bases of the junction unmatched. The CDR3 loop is CASSSDRVVLAKNIQYF. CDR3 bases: TGTGCCAGCAGTTCGGACAGGGTGGTTCTGGCCAAAAACATTCAGTACTTC.

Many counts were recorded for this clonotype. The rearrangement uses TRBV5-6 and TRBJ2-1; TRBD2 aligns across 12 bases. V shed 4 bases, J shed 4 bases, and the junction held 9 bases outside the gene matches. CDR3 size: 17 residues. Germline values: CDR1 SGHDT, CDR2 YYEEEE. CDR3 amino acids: CASSLGLAGMTYNEQFF. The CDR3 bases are TGTGCCAGCAGCCTTGGACTAGCGGGGATGACGTACAATGAGCAGTTCTTC.